A selection of T cell receptor beta chains follows, all from one sample in a study of blood T cell repertoires in COVID-19. Sequencing used immunoSEQ multiplex PCR; TCRdb keeps in-frame clones, though not all of them. The sample comprises about 440,000 clones, roughly 90% of which are singletons, and approximately 4.3% rests with the top ten. Sequenced input: peripheral blood. All receptors derive from a woman younger than 45 with acute or convalescent COVID-19. The CDR3 runs from the conserved cysteine through the conserved F or W. Fields, in order: V gene, J gene, clone size, D gene, CDR3 protein, CDR3 DNA. The D gene is left open where the match is weak. Part of the rows lack a size; the others show once, few, many or a class for expanded clones.

TRBV2,TRBJ1-2,.,TRBD1,CASSDDRGQVGYTF,TGTGCCAGCAGTGACGACAGGGGGCAGGTTGGCTACACCTTC
TRBV20-1,TRBJ2-3,.,.,CSASPREGGSFSTDTQYF,TGCAGTGCTAGTCCCCGTGAAGGGGGATCCTTTAGCACAGATACGCAGTATTTT
TRBV6-5,TRBJ2-1,once,TRBD2,CASSRLAGEINEQFF,TGTGCCAGCAGTAGACTAGCGGGGGAGATAAATGAGCAGTTCTTC
TRBV5-5,TRBJ2-1,.,.,CASSFEFRNEQFF,TGTGCCAGCAGCTTCGAGTTCAGGAATGAGCAGTTCTTC
TRBV9,TRBJ2-5,once,.,CASSGGWRDQETQYF,TGTGCCAGCAGCGGCGGGTGGCGGGACCAAGAGACCCAGTACTTC
TRBV4-2,TRBJ2-3,.,TRBD1,CASSQPGQGTDTQYF,TGTGCCAGCAGCCAGCCGGGACAGGGCACAGATACGCAGTATTTT
TRBV2,TRBJ1-2,.,.,CASMAGFGYTF,TGTGCCAGCATGGCAGGGTTTGGCTACACCTTC
TRBV2,TRBJ2-2,.,.,CASSAGRATGELFF,TGTGCCAGCAGTGCGGGAAGGGCGACCGGGGAGCTGTTTTTT
TRBV2,TRBJ2-3,.,TRBD2,CASRGTGGGTDTQYF,TGTGCCAGCAGAGGGACGGGGGGAGGCACAGATACGCAGTATTTT
TRBV5-4,TRBJ2-1,.,.,CASGLWSSYNEQFF,TGTGCCAGCGGACTTTGGAGCTCCTACAATGAGCAGTTCTTC
TRBV5-4,TRBJ2-5,few,TRBD1,CASSLSQTGRETQYF,TGTGCCAGCAGCTTGTCACAGACAGGGAGAGAGACCCAGTACTTC
TRBV7-9,TRBJ2-7,.,.,CASSLAGAGVVSDEQYF,TGTGCCAGCAGCTTAGCGGGGGCAGGGGTCGTATCGGACGAGCAGTACTTC
TRBV2,TRBJ1-1,.,.,CASSEQGNAMNTEAFF,TGTGCCAGCAGTGAACAGGGTAATGCGATGAACACTGAAGCTTTCTTT
TRBV15,TRBJ1-2,.,.,CATSREEDLGYTF,TGTGCCACCAGCAGAGAAGAGGATCTCGGTTACACCTTC
TRBV7-8,TRBJ1-1,few,TRBD1,CASSLARTGNTEAFF,TGTGCCAGCAGCTTAGCGCGGACAGGAAACACTGAAGCTTTCTTT
TRBV10-3,TRBJ2-3,.,TRBD2,CAISEGGGGGDTQYF,TGTGCCATCAGTGAGGGCGGGGGGGGAGGCGATACGCAGTATTTT
TRBV5-1,TRBJ1-2,.,TRBD1,CASSLVCRTGWRDYGYTF,TGCGCCAGCAGCTTGGTGTGTCGGACAGGGTGGAGGGACTATGGCTACACCTTC
TRBV5-5,TRBJ1-5,.,TRBD1,CASSFMTGGVSNQPQHF,TGTGCCAGCAGCTTTATGACAGGGGGCGTGAGCAATCAGCCCCAGCATTTT
TRBV6-5,TRBJ2-7,.,.,CASMREYEQYF,TGTGCCAGCATGAGGGAATACGAGCAGTACTTC
TRBV7-2,TRBJ2-1,.,.,CASSLAGAISYNEQFF,TGTGCCAGCAGCTTAGCGGGGGCAATCTCCTACAATGAGCAGTTCTTC
TRBV11-3,TRBJ2-3,.,.,CASILVGDTSDTQYF,TGTGCCAGCATTCTAGTTGGGGACACTTCAGATACGCAGTATTTT
TRBV7-2,TRBJ2-4,.,.,CASSLATGLRNIQYF,TGTGCCAGCAGCTTAGCCACAGGGCTCCGGAACATTCAGTACTTC
TRBV5-4,TRBJ1-2,few,TRBD1,CASSQQGAVGSGYTF,TGTGCCAGCAGTCAGCAGGGGGCGGTTGGTAGTGGCTACACCTTC
TRBV7-3,TRBJ2-3,.,.,CASSLIGVGVRATDTQYF,TGTGCCAGCAGCTTAATCGGGGTCGGGGTGCGAGCGACAGATACGCAGTATTTT
TRBV11-2,TRBJ2-7,once,TRBD2,CASSLSGGQYF,TGTGCCAGCAGCTTAAGCGGGGGGCAGTACTTC
TRBV2,TRBJ1-1,.,.,CASSEWQGGTEAFF,TGTGCCAGCAGTGAATGGCAGGGCGGAACTGAAGCTTTCTTT
TRBV4-1,TRBJ1-6,.,TRBD1,CASSQGRPGQGDSPLHF,TGCGCCAGCAGCCAAGGGCGGCCGGGACAGGGCGACTCACCCCTCCACTTT
TRBV11-2,TRBJ2-3,.,.,CASSEEITSTDTQYF,TGTGCCAGCAGCGAGGAGATTACTAGCACAGATACGCAGTATTTT
TRBV13,TRBJ2-3,.,.,CASSRRGLRTDTQYF,TGTGCCAGCAGCCGCCGGGGACTGCGCACAGATACGCAGTATTTT
TRBV10-3,TRBJ2-3,.,.,CAIRDRVATDTQYF,TGTGCCATCAGGGACAGAGTAGCAACAGATACGCAGTATTTT
TRBV27,TRBJ2-5,once,TRBD1,CATSVSAQGWQETQYF,TGTGCCACCTCGGTTTCGGCACAGGGGTGGCAAGAGACCCAGTACTTC
TRBV6-5,TRBJ2-2,many,TRBD1,CASSFQGAYTGELFF,TGTGCCAGCAGTTTCCAGGGGGCGTACACCGGGGAGCTGTTTTTT
TRBV11-1,TRBJ2-3,.,.,CASRLGGAWGDTQYF,TGTGCCAGCAGATTGGGGGGGGCCTGGGGAGATACGCAGTATTTT
TRBV5-1,TRBJ2-3,.,TRBD2,CASSLGTSGGQDTQYF,TGCGCCAGCAGCCTGGGGACTAGCGGGGGCCAAGATACGCAGTATTTT
TRBV4-2,TRBJ1-1,.,.,CASSQVGSGASNTEAFF,TGTGCCAGCAGCCAAGTTGGTAGCGGGGCATCGAACACTGAAGCTTTCTTT
TRBV28,TRBJ1-5,once,.,CASSLPGQPQHF,TGTGCCAGCAGCCTACCGGGGCAGCCCCAGCATTTT
TRBV27,TRBJ1-2,.,.,CASSPRGGFEGYTF,TGTGCCAGCAGTCCCCGGGGGGGGTTCGAGGGCTACACCTTC
TRBV10-2,TRBJ2-5,.,TRBD1,CASRDRNVVGTQYF,TGCGCCAGCAGGGACAGGAACGTGGTTGGGACCCAGTACTTC
TRBV5-1,TRBJ2-7,.,.,CASNKLVGGSYEQYF,TGCGCCAGCAACAAGCTCGTGGGGGGATCCTACGAGCAGTACTTC
TRBV7-6,TRBJ2-4,many,TRBD2,CASSFSGGVFIADIQYF,TGTGCCAGCAGCTTTAGCGGGGGGGTTTTTATAGCGGACATTCAGTACTTC
TRBV10-3,TRBJ2-5,.,.,CAISESSPVVPETQYF,TGTGCCATCAGTGAGTCCTCCCCGGTGGTGCCGGAGACCCAGTACTTC
TRBV19,TRBJ2-2,.,.,CASSKSATNRVNTGELFF,TGTGCCAGTAGTAAGTCCGCGACAAATAGAGTGAACACCGGGGAGCTGTTTTTT
TRBV5-4,TRBJ2-7,.,.,CASSFRGAYEQYF,TGTGCCAGCAGCTTCAGGGGGGCCTACGAGCAGTACTTC
TRBV10-3,TRBJ1-6,once,.,CAISESPFTGYNSPLHF,TGTGCCATCAGTGAGTCTCCATTTACGGGTTATAATTCACCCCTCCACTTT
TRBV30,TRBJ2-7,.,.,CARIRDNYEQYF,TGTGCCAGAATCCGGGACAACTACGAGCAGTACTTC
TRBV6-5,TRBJ2-3,.,TRBD1,CASIKQGPGTDTQYF,TGTGCCAGCATTAAACAGGGGCCTGGCACAGATACGCAGTATTTT
TRBV3-1/TRBV3-2,TRBJ2-7,.,TRBD1,CASSHNPGQGAFYEQYF,TGTGCCAGCAGCCACAACCCGGGACAGGGGGCGTTCTACGAGCAGTACTTC
TRBV30,TRBJ2-3,.,.,CAWGSTSTDTQYF,TGTGCCTGGGGGTCGACTAGCACAGATACGCAGTATTTT